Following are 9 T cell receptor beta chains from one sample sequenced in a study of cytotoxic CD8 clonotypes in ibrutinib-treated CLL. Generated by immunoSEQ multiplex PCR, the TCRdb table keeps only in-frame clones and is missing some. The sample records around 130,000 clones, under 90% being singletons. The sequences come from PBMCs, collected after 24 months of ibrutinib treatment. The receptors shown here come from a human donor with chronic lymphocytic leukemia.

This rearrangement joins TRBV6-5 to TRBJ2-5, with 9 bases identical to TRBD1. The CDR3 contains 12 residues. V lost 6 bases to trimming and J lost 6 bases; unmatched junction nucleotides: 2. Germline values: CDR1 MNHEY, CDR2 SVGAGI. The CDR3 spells CASRGQGKTQYF. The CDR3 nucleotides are TGTGCCAGCAGGGGACAGGGAAAGACCCAGTACTTC.

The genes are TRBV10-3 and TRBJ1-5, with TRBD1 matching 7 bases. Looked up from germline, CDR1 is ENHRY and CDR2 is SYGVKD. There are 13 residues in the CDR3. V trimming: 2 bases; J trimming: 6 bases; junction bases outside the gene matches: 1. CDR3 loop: CAISEDRVQPQHF. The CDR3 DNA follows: TGTGCCATCAGTGAGGACAGGGTTCAGCCCCAGCATTTT.

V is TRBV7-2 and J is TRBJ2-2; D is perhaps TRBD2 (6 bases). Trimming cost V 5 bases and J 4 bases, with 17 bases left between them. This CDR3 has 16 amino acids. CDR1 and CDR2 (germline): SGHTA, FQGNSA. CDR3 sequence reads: CASSPVDRGSTGELFF. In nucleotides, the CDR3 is TGTGCCAGCAGCCCCGTAGATCGGGGGTCCACCGGGGAGCTGTTTTTT.

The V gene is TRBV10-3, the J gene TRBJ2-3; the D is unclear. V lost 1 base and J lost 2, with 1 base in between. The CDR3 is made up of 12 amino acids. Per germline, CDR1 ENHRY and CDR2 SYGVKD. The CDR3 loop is CAISEYTDTQYF. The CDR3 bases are TGTGCCATCAGTGAGTACACAGATACGCAGTATTTT.

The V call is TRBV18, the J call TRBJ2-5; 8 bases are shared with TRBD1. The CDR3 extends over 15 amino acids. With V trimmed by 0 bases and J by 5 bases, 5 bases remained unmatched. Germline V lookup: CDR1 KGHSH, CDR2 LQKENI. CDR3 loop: CASSPPDRGRETQYF. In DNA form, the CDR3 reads TGTGCCAGCTCACCACCCGACAGGGGCCGGGAGACCCAGTACTTC.

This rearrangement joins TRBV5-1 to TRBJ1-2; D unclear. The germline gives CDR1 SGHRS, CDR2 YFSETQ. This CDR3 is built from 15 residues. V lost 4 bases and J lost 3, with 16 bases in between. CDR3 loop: CASSLVARQDYGYTF. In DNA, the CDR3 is TGCGCCAGCAGCCTCGTGGCCCGGCAGGACTATGGCTACACCTTC.

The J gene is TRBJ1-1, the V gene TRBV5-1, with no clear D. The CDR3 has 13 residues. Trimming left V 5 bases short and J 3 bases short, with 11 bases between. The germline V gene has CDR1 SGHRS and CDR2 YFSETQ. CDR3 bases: TGCGCCAGCAGGGGCGGCAGCTACACTGAAGCTTTCTTT. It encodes CASRGGSYTEAFF.

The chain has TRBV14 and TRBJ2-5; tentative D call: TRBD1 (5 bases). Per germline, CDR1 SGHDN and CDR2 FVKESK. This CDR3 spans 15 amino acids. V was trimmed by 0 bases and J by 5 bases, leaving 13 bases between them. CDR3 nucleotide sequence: TGTGCCAGCAGCCAAGATCGAGGCAGGGTTGAGACCCAGTACTTC. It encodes CASSQDRGRVETQYF.

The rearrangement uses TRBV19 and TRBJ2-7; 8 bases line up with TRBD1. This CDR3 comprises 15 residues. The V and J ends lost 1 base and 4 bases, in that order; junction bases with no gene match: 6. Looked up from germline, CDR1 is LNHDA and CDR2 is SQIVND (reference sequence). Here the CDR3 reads CASSIASDRGYEQYF. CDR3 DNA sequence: TGTGCCAGTAGTATAGCTTCCGACAGGGGATACGAGCAGTACTTC. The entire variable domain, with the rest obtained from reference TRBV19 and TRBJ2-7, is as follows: DGGITQSPKYLFRKEGQNVTLSCEQNLNHDAMYWYRQDPGQGLRLIYYSQIVNDFQKGDIAEGYSVSREKKESFPLTVTSAQKNPTAFYLCASSIASDRGYEQYFGPGTRLTVT.